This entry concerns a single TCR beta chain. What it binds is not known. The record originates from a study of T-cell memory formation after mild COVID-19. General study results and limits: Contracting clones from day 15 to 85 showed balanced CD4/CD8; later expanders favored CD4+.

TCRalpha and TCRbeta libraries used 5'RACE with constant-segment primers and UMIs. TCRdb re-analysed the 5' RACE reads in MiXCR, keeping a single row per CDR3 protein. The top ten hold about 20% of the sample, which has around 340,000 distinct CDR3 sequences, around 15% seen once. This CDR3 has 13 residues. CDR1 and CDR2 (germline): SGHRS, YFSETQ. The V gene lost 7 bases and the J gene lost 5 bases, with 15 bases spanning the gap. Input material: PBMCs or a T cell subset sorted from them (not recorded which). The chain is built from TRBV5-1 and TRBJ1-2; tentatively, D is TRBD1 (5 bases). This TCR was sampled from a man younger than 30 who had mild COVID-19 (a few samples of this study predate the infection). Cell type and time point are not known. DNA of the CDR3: TGCGCCAGCCGGGCTGCACAGGATTATGGCTACACCTTC. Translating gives CASRAAQDYGYTF.